These 18 T cell receptor beta chains came from one sample sequenced in a study of identifying expanded T cells in peripheral blood. Method: immunoSEQ multiplex PCR; TCRdb's copy keeps in-frame clones and lacks some. The sample holds around 91,000 clones, more than 70% seen once. The sequencing input was blood. The receptors derive from a person aged 18-70 years in good health.

V is TRBV25-1 and J is TRBJ2-5; 12 bases line up with TRBD2. This CDR3 is 17 amino acids long. V gave up 4 bases and J gave up 2 bases; unmatched junction bases: 8. The germline gives CDR1 MGHDK, CDR2 SYGVNS. The CDR3 sequence: CASSGYLGLAGQETQYF. The CDR3 nucleotides read TGTGCCAGCAGTGGGTATTTAGGACTAGCGGGACAAGAGACCCAGTACTTC.

This chain uses TRBV9 with TRBJ2-7; 7 nucleotides line up with TRBD1. The length of the CDR3 is 15 residues. CDR1 and CDR2 (germline): SGDLS, YYNGEE. V lost 0 bases and J lost 4; bases outside the gene matches: 7. CDR3 nucleotides: TGTGCCAGCAGCGTAGCCGGGACAGCCAATTACGAGCAGTACTTC. Translated, it gives CASSVAGTANYEQYF.

The chain links TRBV7-9 to TRBJ2-3; D gene unclear. This CDR3 is 13 amino acids long. Per the germline V gene, CDR1 is SEHNR and CDR2 is FQNEAQ (reference sequence). V was cut by 1 base and J by 6 bases, with 8 bases left in between. CDR3 sequence: CASSLVSADTQYF. The CDR3 nucleotides are TGTGCCAGCAGCTTAGTATCGGCGGATACGCAGTATTTT.

In its sample, this clone was seen once. The chain links TRBV7-3 to TRBJ2-2, with D uncertain. Trimming stripped 4 bases from V and 1 base from J, with 7 bases between. This CDR3 is built from 14 residues. Looked up from germline, CDR1 is SGHTA and CDR2 is FQGTGA. The CDR3 region is CASSSTLNTGELFF. The CDR3 nucleotides are TGTGCCAGCAGCTCGACACTGAACACCGGGGAGCTGTTTTTT.

With regard to this clone: Other nucleotide sequences in the sample specify the same CDR3. The chain recombines TRBV18 with TRBJ2-3; 10 bases match TRBD2. Germline lookup yields CDR1 KGHSH and CDR2 LQKENI. The CDR3 totals 16 residues. V dropped 2 bases and J dropped 3; count of bases not matched to a gene: 5. The CDR3: CASSPGTSGVTDTQYF. CDR3 nucleotides: TGTGCCAGCTCACCAGGCACTAGCGGGGTTACAGATACGCAGTATTTT.

This clone was seen just once. The gene calls are TRBV18 and TRBJ2-1, with 7 bases that match TRBD1. Germline trimming cut 3 bases from V and 9 bases from J; bases unmatched to any gene: 5. The germline CDR1 and CDR2 sequences are KGHSH and LQKENI. The CDR3 is 13 amino acids. The chain's CDR3 is CASSPIKGAEQFF. The CDR3 nucleotides read TGTGCCAGCTCACCGATTAAGGGGGCTGAGCAGTTCTTC.

The chain employs TRBV6-5 and TRBJ1-5; 8 nucleotides line up with TRBD1. Germline CDR1 and CDR2: MNHEY and SVGAGI. The CDR3 runs 15 residues. V lost 4 bases, J lost 4 bases, and 6 bases stayed unmatched. CDR3 DNA: TGTGCCAGCAGTTTCGGACAGGGACTGAATCAGCCCCAGCATTTT. Amino acids: CASSFGQGLNQPQHF.

This chain joins TRBV7-7 and TRBJ2-7; D possibly matches TRBD1 or TRBD2 (5 bases each). Trimming took off 0 bases at V and 5 bases at J, with 11 bases between the two ends. The CDR3 spans 14 residues. Per germline, CDR1 SSHAT and CDR2 FNYEAQ (reference sequence). This chain's CDR3 is CASSLALEGNEQYF. For the CDR3, the DNA is TGTGCCAGCAGCTTAGCGCTTGAGGGGAACGAGCAGTACTTC. Full variable domain (missing parts from reference TRBV7-7 and TRBJ2-7): GAGVSQSPRYKVTKRGQDVTLRCDPISSHATLYWYQQALGQGPEFLTYFNYEAQPDKSGLPSDRFSAERPEGSISTLTIQRTEQRDSAMYRCASSLALEGNEQYFGPGTRLTVT.

V and J are TRBV5-1 and TRBJ2-6; TRBD1 matches at 10 bases. The CDR3 has 16 residues. CDR1 SGHRS and CDR2 YFSETQ come from the germline V gene. V shed 0 bases, J shed 4 bases, and the junction held 1 base outside the gene matches. This CDR3 reads CASSLGQGAGANVLTF. The DNA for the CDR3 is TGCGCCAGCAGCTTGGGACAGGGGGCCGGGGCCAACGTCCTGACTTTC.

CDR3 nucleotide sequence: TGCGCCAGCGGTTCTAGCGGGTTGGATACGCAGTATTTT. It codes for CASGSSGLDTQYF. V gene TRBV5-1 combines with J gene TRBJ2-3; TRBD2 matches 8 bases. With 7 bases clipped from V and 6 bases from J, the junction kept 7 bases outside the gene matches. Looked up from germline, CDR1 is SGHRS and CDR2 is YFSETQ. The CDR3 spans 13 residues.

This clone has just a few counts. V usage is TRBV7-2 and J usage is TRBJ2-3, with 8 bases aligning to TRBD1. Per the germline V gene, CDR1 is SGHTA and CDR2 is FQGNSA. CDR3 length: 16 residues. Unmatched junction bases numbered 6, after V lost 1 base and J lost 3 bases. The CDR3 sequence is CASSLVPQGATDTQYF. The CDR3 DNA reads TGTGCCAGCAGCTTAGTTCCCCAGGGGGCGACAGATACGCAGTATTTT.

The chain joins TRBV28 to TRBJ2-5; maybe TRBD1 (5 bases). V was pared by 6 bases and J by 5 bases, with 16 bases between. CDR1 and CDR2 (germline): MDHEN, SYDVKM. This CDR3 is built from 14 residues. In nucleotides, the CDR3 is TGTGCCAGCAGCTTTTCCAGGGTTGGGGAGACCCAGTACTTC. As protein: CASSFSRVGETQYF.

The chain employs TRBV10-1 and TRBJ2-3; no clear D gene. The CDR3 has 14 amino acids. Trimming shortened V by 2 bases and J by 2 bases, and 8 bases separated the two germline ends. The germline V gene has CDR1 WNHNN and CDR2 SYGVQD (reference sequence). CDR3: CASSEDGPTDTQYF. DNA of the CDR3: TGCGCCAGCAGTGAGGACGGCCCCACAGATACGCAGTATTTT.

This clone has a single count. V is TRBV18 and J is TRBJ2-3; D is possibly TRBD1 (5 bases). Germline V lookup: CDR1 KGHSH, CDR2 LQKENI. The CDR3 has 17 residues. V lost 0 bases and J 4 bases, leaving 17 bases between the germline ends. The CDR3 DNA is TGTGCCAGCTCACCACCGAGAAATTTTGGGGCGGCAGATACGCAGTATTTT. The encoded protein is CASSPPRNFGAADTQYF.

This chain uses TRBV6-1 with TRBJ1-4; 7 nucleotides align to TRBD1. J lost 7 bases, V lost 6 bases, and 11 bases had no gene match. Germline CDR1 MNHNS, CDR2 SASEGT. The CDR3 has 15 residues. For the CDR3, the DNA is TGTGCCAGCAGATCCGACAGGGAACTTGGTGAAAAACTGTTTTTT. The encoded protein is CASRSDRELGEKLFF.

J is TRBJ1-1 and V is TRBV4-2; D remains ambiguous. The CDR3 is 14 residues long. The V and J ends lost 0 bases and 6 bases respectively, with 11 bases between them. Germline-derived CDR1 and CDR2 are LGHNA and YNFKEQ. The CDR3 reads CASSQDEGKSEAFF. The CDR3, as DNA: TGTGCCAGCAGCCAAGATGAGGGAAAGTCTGAAGCTTTCTTT.

The V gene is TRBV7-9, the J gene TRBJ2-5; no reliable D call. Trimming removed 4 bases from V and 3 bases from J, with 18 bases in between. In germline, CDR1 is SEHNR, CDR2 FQNEAQ (reference sequence). The CDR3 is made up of 16 amino acids. Written as DNA, the CDR3 is TGTGCCAGCAGCTCGTCTACCCCGGCAGCCGAAGAGACCCAGTACTTC. Residues: CASSSSTPAAEETQYF.

V is TRBV10-3 and J is TRBJ1-2; 10 positions match TRBD1. Germline CDR1 ENHRY, CDR2 SYGVKD. V lost 3 bases and J lost 9; bases outside the gene matches: 10. The CDR3 has 15 amino acids. The CDR3 coding sequence is TGTGCCATCAGTGATAGGGACAGGGGTGTTGGCCGCTACACCTTC. As protein: CAISDRDRGVGRYTF.